This T cell receptor beta chain is drawn from a study of blood T cell repertoires in COVID-19. Study at large: Sites across the United States, Italy and Spain contributed samples from acute and convalescent COVID-19. Sources were T cells, B-cell-depleted T cells, or PBMCs; the material itself was cDNA or gDNA.

As processed by the authors: Amplification of reference gene primers provided the estimated nucleated cell counts. Clones were sequenced by immunoSEQ multiplex PCR, and TCRdb holds only the in-frame ones, with some missing. V and J calls and clone size are given by that table; D and trimming were obtained from the DNA. The sample shows about 240,000 clones, around nine tenths of them seen only once. With 5 bases removed from V and 13 bases from J, the gap between germline ends came to 15 bases. Germline V lookup: CDR1 MNHEY, CDR2 SVGAGI. This CDR3 is built from 12 residues. The chain links TRBV6-5 to TRBJ2-1, with D maybe TRBD1 (8 bases). Input material: peripheral blood. The clonotype comes from a woman aged 70-85 years with active or convalescent COVID-19. The CDR3 DNA follows: TGTGCCAGCAGTCTTACAGGGGGGGGTCAGTTCTTC. The encoded protein is CASSLTGGGQFF.